Listed below are T cell receptor beta chains from one sample, sequenced in a study of cytomegalovirus exposure and HLA in healthy donors. The data were produced by immunoSEQ multiplex PCR, yet TCRdb's version contains in-frame clones alone and is incomplete. The repertoire holds roughly 200,000 clones, with roughly 77% as singletons. Sequences were obtained from PBMCs. These receptors were collected from a woman in her thirties in good health and CMV-seronegative. Each CDR3 is given without its conserved first and last residue. The order of the fields is J gene, D gene, clone size, V gene, CDR3 protein. The D gene is left open where the match is weak. Only part of the rows carry a size: once, few, many, or a class if the clone is expanded.

J gene: TRBJ2-7
D gene: TRBD2
clone size: .
V gene: TRBV19
CDR3 protein: ATRTSGVNEQY

J gene: TRBJ2-1
D gene: TRBD2
clone size: .
V gene: TRBV7-7
CDR3 protein: ASSPTWTSGGLDEQF

J gene: TRBJ2-3
D gene: .
clone size: few
V gene: TRBV11-2
CDR3 protein: ASSLDLVTDTQY

J gene: TRBJ1-2
D gene: .
clone size: few
V gene: TRBV5-1
CDR3 protein: ASSAEGRTNYGYT

J gene: TRBJ2-7
D gene: TRBD2
clone size: .
V gene: TRBV6-5
CDR3 protein: ASSPPGLASYEQY

J gene: TRBJ1-1
D gene: .
clone size: .
V gene: TRBV7-8
CDR3 protein: ASSAYRERTEAF

J gene: TRBJ1-1
D gene: .
clone size: .
V gene: TRBV5-1
CDR3 protein: ASSFVGGDTEAF

J gene: TRBJ1-2
D gene: .
clone size: .
V gene: TRBV5-1
CDR3 protein: ASSLDVRGSGYT

J gene: TRBJ1-1
D gene: .
clone size: once
V gene: TRBV5-1
CDR3 protein: ASSPGGSHWGEAF

J gene: TRBJ2-7
D gene: TRBD1
clone size: .
V gene: TRBV6-5
CDR3 protein: ASSSRGYEQY

J gene: TRBJ1-1
D gene: TRBD1
clone size: .
V gene: TRBV19
CDR3 protein: ASSKSLTGGSPEAF

J gene: TRBJ1-1
D gene: TRBD1
clone size: .
V gene: TRBV11-3
CDR3 protein: ASSLEPITGEAEAF

J gene: TRBJ2-1
D gene: TRBD2
clone size: .
V gene: TRBV14
CDR3 protein: ASSQRTSGRASYNEQF

J gene: TRBJ2-7
D gene: .
clone size: .
V gene: TRBV27
CDR3 protein: ASRASGITTRQY

J gene: TRBJ2-7
D gene: TRBD2
clone size: .
V gene: TRBV18
CDR3 protein: ASSPAGGTYEQY

J gene: TRBJ2-5
D gene: .
clone size: .
V gene: TRBV4-1
CDR3 protein: ASSQVGYQETQY

J gene: TRBJ1-5
D gene: TRBD1
clone size: .
V gene: TRBV2
CDR3 protein: ASRDRGNQPQH

J gene: TRBJ1-4
D gene: .
clone size: .
V gene: TRBV5-6
CDR3 protein: ASSLVDSRNEKLF

J gene: TRBJ2-2
D gene: TRBD1
clone size: .
V gene: TRBV19
CDR3 protein: ASSTGTGGTGELF

J gene: TRBJ1-3
D gene: TRBD1
clone size: .
V gene: TRBV6-5
CDR3 protein: ASSYSGQGTGNTIY

J gene: TRBJ1-2
D gene: .
clone size: .
V gene: TRBV2
CDR3 protein: ASSELGGVQDGYT

J gene: TRBJ2-1
D gene: TRBD1
clone size: once
V gene: TRBV19
CDR3 protein: ASSSSGTGYRYEQF

J gene: TRBJ1-4
D gene: .
clone size: .
V gene: TRBV15
CDR3 protein: ATSRAVPNEKLF

J gene: TRBJ2-5
D gene: .
clone size: .
V gene: TRBV6-5
CDR3 protein: ASSYRGGQEETQY

J gene: TRBJ2-2
D gene: .
clone size: once
V gene: TRBV30
CDR3 protein: GASNTGELF

J gene: TRBJ2-7
D gene: .
clone size: .
V gene: TRBV7-2
CDR3 protein: ASRQPGTSAYEQY

J gene: TRBJ1-2
D gene: .
clone size: .
V gene: TRBV19
CDR3 protein: ASSSPRDSKWGNYGYT

J gene: TRBJ2-1
D gene: .
clone size: .
V gene: TRBV4-1
CDR3 protein: ASKLSDEQF

J gene: TRBJ2-7
D gene: TRBD2
clone size: .
V gene: TRBV18
CDR3 protein: ASSLAGRYEQY

J gene: TRBJ1-1
D gene: TRBD1
clone size: few
V gene: TRBV10-1
CDR3 protein: ASSESRDSLNTEAF

J gene: TRBJ1-5
D gene: TRBD1
clone size: .
V gene: TRBV28
CDR3 protein: AGGQGSYNQPQH

J gene: TRBJ2-3
D gene: TRBD2
clone size: once
V gene: TRBV2
CDR3 protein: ASRQGLAGAADTQY

J gene: TRBJ2-1
D gene: TRBD1
clone size: .
V gene: TRBV5-1
CDR3 protein: ASSLGQGMKF

J gene: TRBJ2-2
D gene: .
clone size: .
V gene: TRBV30
CDR3 protein: AWSDGGSNTGELF

J gene: TRBJ2-1
D gene: TRBD2
clone size: once
V gene: TRBV5-1
CDR3 protein: ASSLGRSRQVYNDEQF

J gene: TRBJ2-2
D gene: TRBD2
clone size: .
V gene: TRBV7-2
CDR3 protein: ASSLVGLAGGTGELF

J gene: TRBJ2-1
D gene: .
clone size: .
V gene: TRBV5-1
CDR3 protein: ASSLSSPNEQF

J gene: TRBJ2-3
D gene: TRBD1
clone size: .
V gene: TRBV9
CDR3 protein: ASSVVGQGRPGTQY

J gene: TRBJ2-3
D gene: .
clone size: .
V gene: TRBV5-6
CDR3 protein: ASSHRDTSTDTQY

J gene: TRBJ2-1
D gene: TRBD1
clone size: .
V gene: TRBV19
CDR3 protein: ASSLIRQGAMF

J gene: TRBJ2-7
D gene: TRBD1
clone size: once
V gene: TRBV6-5
CDR3 protein: ASSTPRTGIYEQY

J gene: TRBJ2-1
D gene: TRBD2
clone size: .
V gene: TRBV4-1
CDR3 protein: ASSQELADRNEQF

J gene: TRBJ1-3
D gene: .
clone size: .
V gene: TRBV6-5
CDR3 protein: ASNSGAGNTIY

J gene: TRBJ2-7
D gene: TRBD2
clone size: .
V gene: TRBV6-1
CDR3 protein: ASSEGLAGGLRPYEQY

J gene: TRBJ2-3
D gene: .
clone size: .
V gene: TRBV15
CDR3 protein: ATSTTGLEEYTQY

J gene: TRBJ1-1
D gene: .
clone size: .
V gene: TRBV25-1
CDR3 protein: ASQDSSTEAF

J gene: TRBJ2-5
D gene: TRBD2
clone size: .
V gene: TRBV5-4
CDR3 protein: ASSFSTGGGETQY

J gene: TRBJ1-1
D gene: TRBD1
clone size: .
V gene: TRBV5-4
CDR3 protein: ASSLDRGWAF

J gene: TRBJ2-1
D gene: .
clone size: .
V gene: TRBV15
CDR3 protein: ATSRDIAGAVNEQF

J gene: TRBJ2-7
D gene: .
clone size: .
V gene: TRBV6-1
CDR3 protein: ASSEGPAGTGEQY

J gene: TRBJ1-1
D gene: TRBD1
clone size: .
V gene: TRBV20-1
CDR3 protein: SGDRGAF

J gene: TRBJ2-7
D gene: .
clone size: .
V gene: TRBV27
CDR3 protein: ASSLTISYEQY

J gene: TRBJ2-7
D gene: TRBD1
clone size: few
V gene: TRBV19
CDR3 protein: ASRGQNSYEQY

J gene: TRBJ2-7
D gene: .
clone size: .
V gene: TRBV10-2
CDR3 protein: ASRDVRGEQY

J gene: TRBJ2-2
D gene: TRBD1
clone size: .
V gene: TRBV6-6
CDR3 protein: ASSKQGAYTGELF

J gene: TRBJ2-7
D gene: TRBD2
clone size: .
V gene: TRBV7-9
CDR3 protein: ASSPRTSGAYEQY

J gene: TRBJ1-2
D gene: .
clone size: .
V gene: TRBV5-1
CDR3 protein: ASSPTGSNYGYT

J gene: TRBJ1-2
D gene: TRBD1
clone size: .
V gene: TRBV6-5
CDR3 protein: ASSPEDRAPRYT

J gene: TRBJ2-2
D gene: .
clone size: .
V gene: TRBV6-5
CDR3 protein: ASSYPEPTGELF